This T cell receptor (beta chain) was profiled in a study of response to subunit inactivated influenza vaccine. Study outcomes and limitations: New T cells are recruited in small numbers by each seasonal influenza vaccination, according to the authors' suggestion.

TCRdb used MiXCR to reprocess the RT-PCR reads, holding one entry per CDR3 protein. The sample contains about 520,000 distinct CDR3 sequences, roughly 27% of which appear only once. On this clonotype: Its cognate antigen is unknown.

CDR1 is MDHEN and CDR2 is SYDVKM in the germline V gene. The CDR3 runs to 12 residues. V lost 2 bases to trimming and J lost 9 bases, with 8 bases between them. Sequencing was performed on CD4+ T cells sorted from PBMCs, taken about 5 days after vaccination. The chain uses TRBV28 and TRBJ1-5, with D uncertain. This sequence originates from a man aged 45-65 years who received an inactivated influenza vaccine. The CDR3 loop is CASSLEVGPQHF. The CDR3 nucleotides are TGTGCCAGCAGTTTAGAAGTAGGGCCCCAGCATTTT.